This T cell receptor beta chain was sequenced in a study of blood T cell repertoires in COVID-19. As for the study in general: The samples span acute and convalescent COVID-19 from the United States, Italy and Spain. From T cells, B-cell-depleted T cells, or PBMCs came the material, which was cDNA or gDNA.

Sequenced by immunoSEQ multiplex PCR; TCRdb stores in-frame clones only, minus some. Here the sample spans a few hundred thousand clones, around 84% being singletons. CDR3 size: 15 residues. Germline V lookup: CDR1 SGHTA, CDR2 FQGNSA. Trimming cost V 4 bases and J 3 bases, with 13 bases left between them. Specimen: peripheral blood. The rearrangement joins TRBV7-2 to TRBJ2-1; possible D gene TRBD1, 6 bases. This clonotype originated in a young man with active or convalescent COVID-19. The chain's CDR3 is CASSSPQGHYNEQFF. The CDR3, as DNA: TGTGCCAGCAGCTCCCCCCAGGGGCACTACAATGAGCAGTTCTTC. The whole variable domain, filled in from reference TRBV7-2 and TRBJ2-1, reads GAGVSQSPSNKVTEKGKDVELRCDPISGHTALYWYRQSLGQGLEFLIYFQGNSAPDKSGLPSDRFSAERTGGSVSTLTIQRTQQEDSAVYLCASSSPQGHYNEQFFGPGTRLTVL.